Each of the 26 T cell receptor beta chains below was sequenced from the same sample in a study of control samples from healthy donors and cancer patients. Only in-frame clones appear in the TCRdb table, and some are missing; sequencing was by immunoSEQ multiplex PCR. This sample has some 100,000 clones, with about 80% found just once. Sequenced: blood. All receptors derive from a woman in her twenties or thirties in good health.

The chain uses TRBV27 and TRBJ2-1; possible D gene TRBD2, 6 bases. This CDR3 spans 15 amino acids. Trimming pared 5 bases from V and 0 bases from J, leaving 11 bases between. Germline V gives CDR1 MNHEY, CDR2 SMNVEV (reference sequence). The CDR3 spells CASSEEGRSYNEQFF. The CDR3 DNA is TGTGCCAGCAGTGAGGAGGGGCGCTCCTACAATGAGCAGTTCTTC.

This chain links TRBV6-2 or TRBV6-3 with TRBJ1-5; tentatively, D is TRBD1 (6 bases). This CDR3 contains 14 residues. The germline V and J ends were trimmed by 6 bases and 7 bases, with 16 bases remaining between them. Per the germline V gene, CDR1 is MNHEY and CDR2 is SVGEGT. The CDR3 region has the DNA TGTGCCAGCAGCCGGGAACAGGGAGGGCAGCCCCAGCATTTT. It specifies CASSREQGGQPQHF.

CDR3: CAISESRQGGGYTF. Here the CDR3 DNA reads TGTGCCATCAGTGAGTCGAGACAAGGGGGTGGCTACACCTTC. The chain combines TRBV10-3 with TRBJ1-2, with D maybe TRBD1 (6 bases). V was pared by 0 bases and J by 7 bases, with 12 bases between. This CDR3 is built from 14 residues. Germline-derived CDR1 and CDR2 are ENHRY and SYGVKD.

The CDR3 here is CASSVGRLAGGLTDTQYF. DNA of the CDR3: TGTGCCAGCAGCGTAGGCCGATTAGCGGGGGGGCTCACAGATACGCAGTATTTT. The V and J genes are TRBV9 and TRBJ2-3, with TRBD2 matching 11 bases. After removal of 0 bases from V and 2 bases from J, the junction contained 8 bases not matched to a gene. The CDR3 runs to 18 residues. CDR1 is SGDLS and CDR2 is YYNGEE in the germline V gene.

This chain connects TRBV19 to TRBJ1-1; D gene ambiguous. Germline V gives CDR1 LNHDA, CDR2 SQIVND (reference sequence). Trimming pared 5 bases from V and 3 bases from J, leaving 10 bases between. The CDR3 covers 13 residues. CDR3 DNA: TGTGCCAGTAGTCTGGGTAGGTACACTGAAGCTTTCTTT. Its translation: CASSLGRYTEAFF.

In DNA, the CDR3 is TGCGCCAGCCGGGGCGGGGGGGTATCTGAGCAGTTCTTC. This gives the protein CASRGGGVSEQFF. This chain links TRBV10-2 with TRBJ2-1; TRBD2 agrees at 9 bases. The CDR3 loop spans 13 amino acids. Germline CDR1 is WSHSY and CDR2 is SAAADI. V dropped 8 bases and J dropped 9; count of bases not matched to a gene: 8.

The genes are TRBV24-1 and TRBJ1-5; D ambiguous. Trimming removed 7 bases at V and 0 bases at J, with 21 bases between. The germline V gene encodes CDR1 KGHDR and CDR2 SFDVKD. The CDR3 has 18 residues. The CDR3 nucleotides read TGTGCCACCAGGACCAGGCAGGTGGAATTTTATAGCAATCAGCCCCAGCATTTT. Translated: CATRTRQVEFYSNQPQHF.

This chain connects TRBV7-9 to TRBJ1-4; TRBD1 is a possible D gene (5 bases). This CDR3 is 14 amino acids long. In germline, CDR1 is SEHNR, CDR2 FQNEAQ (reference sequence). Trimming cost V 3 bases and J 8 bases, with 13 bases left between them. This CDR3 is CASSFGGESEKLFF. The DNA of the CDR3 is TGTGCCAGCAGCTTCGGAGGGGAAAGCGAAAAACTGTTTTTT.

The rearrangement links TRBV6-5 to TRBJ1-1, with D maybe TRBD1 (6 bases). V was cut by 0 bases and J by 5 bases, with 10 bases left in between. Germline loops: CDR1 MNHEY, CDR2 SVGAGI. The CDR3 covers 14 residues. CDR3 protein: CASSYSGGLTEAFF. Here the CDR3 DNA reads TGTGCCAGCAGTTACTCAGGGGGTTTAACTGAAGCTTTCTTT.

The gene calls are TRBV6-4 and TRBJ2-4, with D possibly TRBD1 on 5 matching bases. The germline V gene has CDR1 MRHNA and CDR2 SNTAGT. The ends were cut back, 0 bases at V and 0 bases at J, with 12 bases in the middle. The CDR3 runs 17 residues. The CDR3 sequence is CASSDSRGVLAKNIQYF. CDR3 nucleotide sequence: TGTGCCAGCAGTGACTCAAGGGGTGTTCTAGCCAAAAACATTCAGTACTTC.

J is TRBJ1-4 and V is TRBV5-8; D possibly corresponds to TRBD1 (5 bases). V shed 4 bases and J shed 12 bases, with 19 bases lying between them. Germline CDR1 SGHTS, CDR2 YDEGEE. This CDR3 region has 14 residues. The CDR3 DNA reads TGTGCCAGCAGCCAGGACACCCGCGGTGTGGAACTGTTTTTT. Amino acids: CASSQDTRGVELFF.

The rearrangement joins TRBV19 to TRBJ1-1, with D unclear. V gave up 4 bases and J gave up 4 bases, with 16 bases separating them. The CDR3 contains 15 residues. Germline-derived CDR1 and CDR2 are LNHDA and SQIVND (reference sequence). CDR3 residues: CASSTQARKSTEAFF. CDR3 DNA: TGTGCCAGTAGTACCCAAGCCCGGAAGTCCACTGAAGCTTTCTTT.

The CDR3 DNA follows: TGTGCCAGCAGAGAGGGGGGAGATACGCAGTATTTT. Translated: CASREGGDTQYF. The V gene is TRBV2, the J gene TRBJ2-3, with D tentatively TRBD1 or TRBD2 (6 bases each). The CDR3 totals 12 residues. The germline V and J ends were trimmed by 6 bases and 5 bases, with 9 bases remaining between them. The V gene's germline CDR1 is SNHLY and CDR2 FYNNEI.

V and J are TRBV4-3 and TRBJ1-1, with D hard to call. This CDR3 region has 13 residues. V lost 4 bases and J 1 base, leaving 7 bases between the germline ends. Germline V gene data show CDR1 as LGHNA and CDR2 as YSLEER. The CDR3 DNA is TGCGCCAGCAGCCGCGCAGGGAACACTGAAGCTTTCTTT. Its protein is CASSRAGNTEAFF.

A few counts support this clone. This chain joins TRBV12-5 and TRBJ1-1; D unclear. Per the germline V gene, CDR1 is LGHNT and CDR2 is FRNRAP. There are 12 residues in the CDR3. V was pared by 4 bases and J by 6 bases, with 9 bases between. The CDR3 reads CASGSRQSEAFF. CDR3 nucleotides: TGTGCTAGTGGTTCAAGGCAGTCTGAAGCTTTCTTT.

The V and J genes are TRBV9 and TRBJ1-2, with D unresolved. Germline values: CDR1 SGDLS, CDR2 YYNGEE. The CDR3 loop spans 16 amino acids. V shed 0 bases and J shed 6 bases, with 18 bases lying between them. Here the CDR3 DNA reads TGTGCCAGCAGCGTAGGAGGTTCGGTCGGGAGGCATGGCTACACCTTC. This translates into CASSVGGSVGRHGYTF.

This clone was detected once. V gene TRBV3-1 (or the pseudogene TRBV3-2) combines with J gene TRBJ2-1, with 9 bases fitting TRBD2. Germline V gives CDR1 LGHDT, CDR2 YNNKEL (reference sequence). The CDR3 consists of 18 residues. The V and J ends lost 1 base and 7 bases, in that order; junction bases with no gene match: 14. CDR3 protein: CASSQGGMAGGPGNEQFF. CDR3 DNA sequence: TGTGCCAGCAGCCAAGGCGGTATGGCGGGGGGGCCAGGGAATGAGCAGTTCTTC.

The chain carries TRBV5-6 and TRBJ1-1; D unresolved. The length of the CDR3 is 14 residues. Germline CDR1 reads SGHDT; CDR2 reads YYEEEE. Deletions cut 0 bases from V and 0 bases from J, with 6 bases between. As DNA, the CDR3 is TGTGCCAGCAGCTTGGTTGTTATGAACACTGAAGCTTTCTTT. It is translated as CASSLVVMNTEAFF.

This clone has only one observation. The chain uses TRBV13 and TRBJ2-1; 9 bases fit TRBD1. The V and J ends lost 0 bases and 4 bases, in that order; junction bases with no gene match: 4. Germline V gene lookup returns CDR1 PRHDT and CDR2 FYEKMQ (reference sequence). The CDR3 loop spans 16 amino acids. In nucleotides, the CDR3 is TGTGCCAGCAGCTTAGGCGGGACAGGGCTTTACAATGAGCAGTTCTTC. This encodes CASSLGGTGLYNEQFF.

The gene calls are TRBV4-2 and TRBJ2-4; D may correspond to TRBD1 or TRBD2 (6 bases each). V was trimmed by 0 bases and J by 9 bases, leaving 15 bases between them. CDR1 is LGHNA, CDR2 YNFKEQ, per germline. The CDR3 has 15 residues. The CDR3 nucleotides are TGTGCCAGCAGCCAAGAAGGGGGGAAGGTGGCCATTCAGTACTTC. As protein: CASSQEGGKVAIQYF.

A few counts support this clone. The rearrangement uses TRBV3-1 (or the pseudogene TRBV3-2) and TRBJ1-2; no reliable D call. This CDR3 is built from 12 residues. CDR1 and CDR2 (germline): LGHDT, YNNKEL (reference sequence). V lost 3 bases, J lost 5 bases, and 7 bases lay in between. In nucleotides, the CDR3 is TGTGCCAGCAGCCAGACTCAATATGGCTACACCTTC. Residues: CASSQTQYGYTF.

This chain joins TRBV6-5 and TRBJ2-3, with TRBD1 matching 8 bases. The CDR3 is 14 residues long. The V segment lost 6 bases and the J segment 1 base; nucleotides outside the gene matches: 3. Germline CDR1 MNHEY, CDR2 SVGAGI. DNA for the CDR3: TGTGCCAGCAGACAGACAGGGGGCACAGATACGCAGTATTTT. Its protein is CASRQTGGTDTQYF.

The chain has TRBV24-1 and TRBJ1-6; weak D call: TRBD1 (6 bases). Germline loops: CDR1 KGHDR, CDR2 SFDVKD. Trimming pared 0 bases from V and 0 bases from J, leaving 11 bases between. The CDR3 extends over 18 amino acids. Here the CDR3 DNA reads TGTGCCACCAGTGATTTGCAACAGGGAAGCTCCTATAATTCACCCCTCCACTTT. Its protein is CATSDLQQGSSYNSPLHF.

This rearrangement joins TRBV24-1 to TRBJ1-1; D call uncertain. The germline V and J ends were trimmed by 4 bases and 2 bases, with 4 bases remaining between them. CDR1 is KGHDR, CDR2 SFDVKD, per germline. CDR3 size: 12 residues. CDR3 sequence: CATSDPNTEAFF. CDR3 DNA sequence: TGTGCCACCAGTGACCCAAACACTGAAGCTTTCTTT.

The chain joins TRBV12-5 to TRBJ2-2, with D possibly being TRBD1 (6 bases). Germline assignment: CDR1 LGHNT and CDR2 FRNRAP. The V end was cut by 1 base, the J end by 5 bases, with 11 bases between. The length of the CDR3 is 15 residues. Here the CDR3 reads CASGLADRPTGELFF. In nucleotides, the CDR3 is TGTGCTAGTGGTTTGGCGGACAGACCAACCGGGGAGCTGTTTTTT.

The rearrangement uses TRBV9 and TRBJ2-7; D may be TRBD1 (5 bases). CDR1 SGDLS and CDR2 YYNGEE come from the germline V gene. V dropped 3 bases and J dropped 5 bases, with 15 bases sitting between them. The CDR3 sequence is 14 residues long. CDR3 in DNA: TGTGCCAGCAGCGGCTCAGGGAATGTGCACGAGCAGTACTTC. Protein product: CASSGSGNVHEQYF. The full variable domain, with the rest looked up from reference TRBV9 and TRBJ2-7, is DSGVTQTPKHLITATGQRVTLRCSPRSGDLSVYWYQQSLDQGLQFLIQYYNGEERAKGNILERFSAQQFPDLHSELNLSSLELGDSALYFCASSGSGNVHEQYFGPGTRLTVT.